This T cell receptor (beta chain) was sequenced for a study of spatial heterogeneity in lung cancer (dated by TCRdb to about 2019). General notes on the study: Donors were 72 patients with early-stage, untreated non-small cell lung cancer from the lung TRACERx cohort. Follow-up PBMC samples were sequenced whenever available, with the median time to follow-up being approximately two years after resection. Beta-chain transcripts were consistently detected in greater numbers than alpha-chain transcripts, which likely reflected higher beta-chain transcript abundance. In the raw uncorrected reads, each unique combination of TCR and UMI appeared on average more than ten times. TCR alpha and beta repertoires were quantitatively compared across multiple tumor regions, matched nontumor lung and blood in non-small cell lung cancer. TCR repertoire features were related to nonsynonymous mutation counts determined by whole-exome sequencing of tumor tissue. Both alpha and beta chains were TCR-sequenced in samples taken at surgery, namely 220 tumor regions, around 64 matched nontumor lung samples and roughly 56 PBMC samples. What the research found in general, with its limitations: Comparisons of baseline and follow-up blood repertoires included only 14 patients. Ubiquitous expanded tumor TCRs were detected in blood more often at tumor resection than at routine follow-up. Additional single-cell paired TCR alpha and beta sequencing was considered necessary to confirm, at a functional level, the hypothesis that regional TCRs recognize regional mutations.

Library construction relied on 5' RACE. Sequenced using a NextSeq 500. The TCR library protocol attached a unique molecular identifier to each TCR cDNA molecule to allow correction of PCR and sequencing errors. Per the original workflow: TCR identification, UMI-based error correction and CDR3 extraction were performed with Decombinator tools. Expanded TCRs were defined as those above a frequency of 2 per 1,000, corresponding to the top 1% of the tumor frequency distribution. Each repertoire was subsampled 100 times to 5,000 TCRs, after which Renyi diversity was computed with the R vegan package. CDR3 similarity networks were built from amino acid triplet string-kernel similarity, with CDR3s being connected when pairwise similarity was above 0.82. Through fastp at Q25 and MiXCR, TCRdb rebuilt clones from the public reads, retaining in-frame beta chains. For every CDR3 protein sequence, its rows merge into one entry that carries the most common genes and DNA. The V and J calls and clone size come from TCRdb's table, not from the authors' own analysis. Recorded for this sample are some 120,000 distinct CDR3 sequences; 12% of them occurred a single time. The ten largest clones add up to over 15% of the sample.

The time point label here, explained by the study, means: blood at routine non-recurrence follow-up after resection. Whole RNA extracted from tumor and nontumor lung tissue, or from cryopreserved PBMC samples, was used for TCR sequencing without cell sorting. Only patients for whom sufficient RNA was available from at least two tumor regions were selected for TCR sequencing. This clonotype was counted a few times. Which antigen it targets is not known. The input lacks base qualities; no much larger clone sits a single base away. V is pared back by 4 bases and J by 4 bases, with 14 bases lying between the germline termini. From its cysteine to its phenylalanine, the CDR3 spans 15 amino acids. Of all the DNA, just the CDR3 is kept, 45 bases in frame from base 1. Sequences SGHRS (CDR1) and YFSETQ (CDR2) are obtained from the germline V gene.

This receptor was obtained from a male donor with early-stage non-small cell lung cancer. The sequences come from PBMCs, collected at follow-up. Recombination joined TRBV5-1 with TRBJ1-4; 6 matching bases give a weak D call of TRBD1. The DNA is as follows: TGCGCCAGCAGCCGACAGGTGGGGGATAATGAAAAACTGTTTTTT. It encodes CASSRQVGDNEKLFF.